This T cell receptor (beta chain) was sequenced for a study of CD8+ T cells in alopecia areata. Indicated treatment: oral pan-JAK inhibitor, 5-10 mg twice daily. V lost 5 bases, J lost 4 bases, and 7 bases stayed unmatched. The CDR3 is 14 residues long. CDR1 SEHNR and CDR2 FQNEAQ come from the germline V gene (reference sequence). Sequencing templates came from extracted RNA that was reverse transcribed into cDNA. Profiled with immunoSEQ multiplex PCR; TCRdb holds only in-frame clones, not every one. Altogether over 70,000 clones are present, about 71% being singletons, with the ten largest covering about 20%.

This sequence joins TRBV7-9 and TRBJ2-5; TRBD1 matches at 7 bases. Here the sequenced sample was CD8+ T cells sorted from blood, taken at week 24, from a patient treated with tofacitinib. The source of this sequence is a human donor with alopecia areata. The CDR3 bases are TGTGCCAGCAGCCCTCCAGGGGGAAGAGAGACCCAGTACTTC. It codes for CASSPPGGRETQYF.